Shown below are 32 T cell receptor beta chains from a single sample sequenced in a study of CXCR3-negative and CXCR3-positive naive CD8 T cells. UMI labels and 5' RACE were used to prepare the TRB cDNA libraries. From the 5' RACE reads, TCRdb lists one entry per CDR3 protein and no DNA. Its table records about 90,000 distinct CDR3 sequences. Sequences were obtained from naive CXCR3- CD8+ T cells from blood. Noted subset: CD45RO-CCR7+CD27+CD95- naive CD8+ T cells lacking CXCR3 (TNR3-). These TCRs come from a human donor in good health. Some clones in this sample may be carry-over from other donors' samples.

The chain combines TRBV5-1 with TRBJ2-7. Germline CDR1 SGHRS, CDR2 YFSETQ. This CDR3 has 13 amino acids. CDR3 residues: CASSLDVSYEQYF.

The chain recombines TRBV6-4 with TRBJ2-3; TCRdb gives TRBD1 as the D gene, but with no DNA this cannot be confirmed. Germline V gives CDR1 MRHNA, CDR2 SNTAGT. The CDR3 loop spans 15 amino acids. The CDR3 loop is CASSDVGGPSDTQYF.

This sequence joins TRBV20-1 and TRBJ2-1; TCRdb calls TRBD2, which cannot be checked without DNA. Per germline, CDR1 DFQATT and CDR2 SNEGSKA (reference sequence). The CDR3 has 15 amino acids. This CDR3 reads CSATIIELSYNEQFF.

V is TRBV28 and J is TRBJ2-1; TCRdb gives TRBD1 as the D gene, but with no DNA this cannot be confirmed. Looked up from germline, CDR1 is MDHEN and CDR2 is SYDVKM. The CDR3 has 15 residues. The CDR3: CASSFLGGGYNEQFF.

V usage is TRBV7-9 and J usage is TRBJ2-7; TCRdb's D call of TRBD1 is untestable without DNA. Germline V gene lookup returns CDR1 SEHNR and CDR2 FQNEAQ (reference sequence). The CDR3 has 15 amino acids. The CDR3 sequence: CASSSTGDQVMEQYF. Filled out from reference TRBV7-9 and TRBJ2-7, the complete variable domain reads DTGVSQNPRHKITKRGQNVTFRCDPISEHNRLYWYRQTLGQGPEFLTYFQNEAQLEKSRLLSDRFSAERPKGSFSTLEIQRTEQGDSAMYLCASSSTGDQVMEQYFGPGTRLTVT.

This rearrangement joins TRBV7-9 to TRBJ2-1; TCRdb proposes TRBD2, but this gene call is untestable without DNA. Germline CDR1 reads SEHNR; CDR2 reads FQNEAQ (reference sequence). The CDR3 extends over 17 amino acids. Here the CDR3 reads CASSSDDLAGVLNEQFF.

The genes are TRBV7-9 and TRBJ1-1. CDR1 and CDR2 from the germline V gene are SEHNR and FQNEAQ (reference sequence). CDR3 length: 13 residues. The CDR3 spells CASSLVEKREAFF.

This sequence joins TRBV7-2 and TRBJ2-3; TCRdb selects TRBD2, and the lack of DNA leaves this call unchecked. CDR3 length: 17 residues. Germline V gene data show CDR1 as SGHTA and CDR2 as FQGNSA. The CDR3 reads CASSLPRWWERPDTQYF.

This chain links TRBV7-6 with TRBJ2-1; TCRdb selects TRBD2, and the lack of DNA leaves this call unchecked. The germline CDR1 and CDR2 sequences are SGHVS and FNYEAQ. CDR3 size: 13 residues. This chain's CDR3 is CASSLEYSGGLFF.

V usage is TRBV13 and J usage is TRBJ2-7; the D call of TRBD2 rests on TCRdb alone, since no DNA is present to check it. The germline CDR1 and CDR2 sequences are PRHDT and FYEKMQ (reference sequence). The CDR3 is made up of 16 amino acids. The CDR3 protein is CASSRFLAGGRYEQYF.

The chain links TRBV6-2 or TRBV6-3 to TRBJ2-2; TCRdb gives TRBD2 as the D gene, but with no DNA this cannot be confirmed. Germline CDR1 reads MNHEY; CDR2 reads SVGEGT. The CDR3 totals 16 residues. This chain's CDR3 is CATSELSGIPTGELFF.

The chain employs TRBV29-1 and TRBJ2-7; TCRdb lists TRBD2, though no DNA is available to test this call. The CDR3 consists of 14 residues. Per germline, CDR1 SQVTM and CDR2 ANQGSEA. CDR3 region: CSVEEAHTTYEQYF.

The chain couples TRBV15 to TRBJ1-2; TCRdb selects TRBD1, and the lack of DNA leaves this call unchecked. The CDR3 extends over 14 amino acids. Germline V gene data show CDR1 as LNHNV and CDR2 as YYDKDF (reference sequence). The CDR3 loop reads CATRDREAAYGYTF.

V gene TRBV7-9 combines with J gene TRBJ1-1. CDR3 length: 13 residues. CDR1 and CDR2 from the germline V gene are SEHNR and FQNEAQ (reference sequence). This CDR3 is CASSLGRNTEAFF.

The chain combines TRBV12-3 or TRBV12-4 with TRBJ2-1; TCRdb's D call of TRBD2 is untestable without DNA. This CDR3 is built from 16 residues. The CDR3: CASAVQGGGPRDEQFF.

The chain is built from TRBV12-3 or TRBV12-4 and TRBJ2-2. CDR3 length: 13 amino acids. The CDR3 region is CASSSVLTGELLF.

This chain links TRBV10-3 with TRBJ1-2; TCRdb names TRBD1, which stays unverified in the absence of DNA. The CDR3 consists of 14 residues. In germline, CDR1 is ENHRY, CDR2 SYGVKD. CDR3 loop: CAISSGTLNYGYTF.

This chain connects TRBV5-5 to TRBJ2-5. CDR1 and CDR2 from the germline V gene are SGHKS and YYEKEE (reference sequence). The CDR3 is made up of 13 amino acids. CDR3: CASSLRERETQYF. The variable domain in full, with the rest retrieved from reference TRBV5-5 and TRBJ2-5, is DAGVTQSPTHLIKTRGQQVTLRCSPISGHKSVSWYQQVLGQGPQFIFQYYEKEERGRGNFPDRFSARQFPNYSSELNVNALLLGDSALYLCASSLRERETQYFGPGTRLLVL.

V is TRBV29-1 and J is TRBJ2-7; lacking DNA, the TRBD1 call made by TCRdb goes unchecked. The CDR3 is made up of 18 amino acids. The germline CDR1 and CDR2 sequences are SQVTM and ANQGSEA. CDR3 residues: CSAFSSLAGTGRNYEQYF.

The chain links TRBV30 to TRBJ2-3. CDR1 and CDR2 from the germline V gene are GTSNPN and SVGIG (reference sequence). The CDR3 totals 15 residues. The CDR3 sequence: CAWSGADSRTDTQYF.

This rearrangement joins TRBV4-2 to TRBJ1-1; the TCRdb D gene call, TRBD1, has no DNA to confirm it. Germline values: CDR1 LGHNA, CDR2 YNFKEQ. The CDR3 totals 13 residues. CDR3 loop: CASTQRGNTEAFF.

The genes are TRBV20-1 and TRBJ1-2; the TRBD1 assignment by TCRdb is unverifiable without DNA. Germline CDR1 DFQATT, CDR2 SNEGSKA (reference sequence). CDR3 size: 14 residues. The CDR3 region is CSAITGTGRYGYTF.

The chain joins TRBV5-6 to TRBJ2-1. The CDR3 has 15 residues. CDR1 is SGHDT and CDR2 is YYEEEE in the germline V gene. The CDR3 sequence: CASSLVGGSYNEQFF. The entire variable domain, with the rest obtained from reference TRBV5-6 and TRBJ2-1, is as follows: DAGVTQSPTHLIKTRGQQVTLRCSPKSGHDTVSWYQQALGQGPQFIFQYYEEEERQRGNFPDRFSGHQFPNYSSELNVNALLLGDSALYLCASSLVGGSYNEQFFGPGTRLTVL.

This sequence joins TRBV29-1 and TRBJ1-1. CDR1 and CDR2 (germline): SQVTM, ANQGSEA. The length of the CDR3 is 13 residues. CDR3 protein: CSVGLDLNTEAFF.

The rearrangement joins TRBV12-3 or TRBV12-4 to TRBJ1-1. The CDR3 is made up of 15 amino acids. The CDR3 spells CASSLALGRWTEAFF.

This sequence joins TRBV27 and TRBJ2-7. The CDR3 has 14 amino acids. Germline V gives CDR1 MNHEY, CDR2 SMNVEV (reference sequence). This CDR3 reads CASSYLDSSYEQYF.

V gene TRBV10-2 combines with J gene TRBJ2-7. The germline CDR1 and CDR2 sequences are WSHSY and SAAADI. The CDR3 has 12 amino acids. This CDR3 reads CASSENSYEQYF.

The J gene is TRBJ1-1, the V gene TRBV12-3 or TRBV12-4; lacking DNA, the TRBD1 call made by TCRdb goes unchecked. The CDR3 covers 16 residues. The CDR3 protein is CASSLAAGVMNTEAFF.

The V and J genes are TRBV12-5 and TRBJ2-5. Germline V gives CDR1 LGHNT, CDR2 FRNRAP. This CDR3 contains 15 residues. This CDR3 reads CASGLVQGNRETQYF. The whole variable domain, filled in from reference TRBV12-5 and TRBJ2-5, reads DARVTQTPRHKVTEMGQEVTMRCQPILGHNTVFWYRQTMMQGLELLAYFRNRAPLDDSGMPKDRFSAEMPDATLATLKIQPSEPRDSAVYFCASGLVQGNRETQYFGPGTRLLVL.

The chain uses TRBV29-1 and TRBJ1-1; TCRdb returns TRBD1, unconfirmable since there is no DNA. Germline V gene data show CDR1 as SQVTM and CDR2 as ANQGSEA. The CDR3 is made up of 15 amino acids. CDR3 amino acids: CSVGKVGTVNTEAFF.

The genes are TRBV28 and TRBJ2-1. The length of the CDR3 is 14 residues. The V gene's germline CDR1 is MDHEN and CDR2 SYDVKM. The CDR3: CASSLSGAYNEQFF.

The rearrangement links TRBV10-3 to TRBJ1-1; TCRdb outputs TRBD1, but without DNA this stays unchecked. The length of the CDR3 is 14 residues. From germline, CDR1 is ENHRY and CDR2 SYGVKD. CDR3 loop: CAIRMIQGETQAFF.